This TCR beta chain is from a study of T cells in Graves' hyperthyroidism and ophthalmopathy. Germline loops: CDR1 KGHDR, CDR2 SFDVKD. There are 12 residues in the CDR3. The V end lost 2 bases, the J end lost 5 bases, and 5 bases lay between the germline ends. TCR beta CDR3 regions were amplified from RNA. HTBI primers drove first-round RT-PCR of the TCR CDR3. TCRdb reprocessed the multiplex PCR reads via MiXCR and lists one record per CDR3 protein. The sample includes some 570,000 distinct CDR3 sequences, approximately 15% of them seen just once. V usage is TRBV24-1 and J usage is TRBJ2-5, with a tentative D call TRBD1 (5 bases). The receptor's source is a woman aged 18-29 years with Graves' ophthalmopathy. The sequenced sample consisted of blood. The CDR3 DNA reads TGTGCCACCAGTGATTCAGGGGAGACCCAGTACTTC. Translation gives CATSDSGETQYF.